These T cell receptor beta chains were read from a single sample in a study of beta chain features in type 1 diabetes. Generated by immunoSEQ multiplex PCR, the TCRdb table keeps only in-frame clones and is missing some. The table has about 340,000 clones, approximately 10% seen once. The source material was central memory CD4+ T cells from blood. All receptors derive from a man aged 30-40 years with type 1 diabetes. Each CDR3 is given with its conserved first and last residue. The order of the fields is J gene, clone size, D gene, V gene, CDR3 protein, CDR3 DNA. A D gene is named only where the DNA matches it firmly. Clone sizes are given selectively: once, few, many, or a class where the clone is expanded.

TRBJ2-2,NA,NA,TRBV9,CASSVGGVTGELFF,TGTGCCAGCAGCGTTGGGGGAGTCACCGGGGAGCTGTTTTTT
TRBJ2-5,NA,NA,TRBV5-1,CASSLAPGGEETQYF,TGCGCCAGCAGCTTGGCCCCAGGTGGGGAAGAGACCCAGTACTTC
TRBJ2-7,NA,TRBD2,TRBV5-1,CASSSAGMDEQYF,TGCGCCAGCAGCTCAGCGGGGATGGACGAGCAGTACTTC
TRBJ1-1,few,NA,TRBV7-9,CASSYDTEAFF,TGTGCCAGCAGCTACGACACTGAAGCTTTCTTT
TRBJ1-5,few,NA,TRBV28,CASSFKVGNQPQHF,TGTGCCAGCAGTTTTAAGGTTGGCAATCAGCCCCAGCATTTT
TRBJ2-5,NA,NA,TRBV21-1,CASTPGVPPPHQETQYF,TGTGCCAGCACACCGGGGGTTCCTCCCCCCCATCAAGAGACCCAGTACTTC
TRBJ1-2,few,TRBD1,TRBV28,CASSYRGNYGYTF,TGTGCCAGCAGTTACAGGGGTAACTATGGCTACACCTTC
TRBJ1-1,NA,NA,TRBV18,CASSPIQGTFTEAFF,TGTGCCAGCTCACCGATCCAGGGGACTTTCACTGAAGCTTTCTTT
TRBJ2-7,NA,TRBD1,TRBV23-1,CASTSGTGSYEQYF,TGCGCCAGCACATCCGGGACAGGGTCCTACGAGCAGTACTTC
TRBJ1-5,NA,TRBD1,TRBV28,CASSLDRADNQPQHF,TGTGCCAGCAGTCTTGACAGGGCGGACAATCAGCCCCAGCATTTT
TRBJ2-5,NA,TRBD1,TRBV7-9,CASSPGTGGKTQYF,TGTGCCAGCAGCCCGGGGACAGGGGGAAAGACCCAGTACTTC
TRBJ1-1,NA,NA,TRBV18,CASSPRGATEAFF,TGTGCCAGCTCACCAAGGGGGGCTACTGAAGCTTTCTTT
TRBJ1-3,NA,NA,TRBV30,CAWSGDDSSGNTIYF,TGTGCCTGGAGTGGAGACGACTCCTCTGGAAACACCATATATTTT
TRBJ2-3,few,NA,TRBV27,CASSFGRLDTQYF,TGTGCCAGCAGTTTCGGGCGCCTAGATACGCAGTATTTT
TRBJ2-5,many,NA,TRBV2,CAAATPGAVGQETQYF,TGTGCCGCGGCTACCCCGGGGGCTGTGGGGCAAGAGACCCAGTACTTC
TRBJ2-3,few,TRBD2,TRBV9,CASSPRLAGGLSTDTQYF,TGTGCCAGCAGCCCCCGACTAGCGGGGGGGCTGAGCACAGATACGCAGTATTTT
TRBJ2-2,few,NA,TRBV11-3,CASSGSLNTGELFF,TGTGCCAGCAGCGGCAGCCTGAACACCGGGGAGCTGTTTTTT
TRBJ2-3,NA,TRBD1,TRBV29-1,CSVIQGARGTDTQYF,TGCAGCGTGATACAGGGGGCGCGGGGTACAGATACGCAGTATTTT
TRBJ2-7,NA,NA,TRBV9,CASSVDPNSPYEQYF,TGTGCCAGCAGCGTAGACCCAAATAGTCCCTACGAGCAGTACTTC
TRBJ2-2,NA,NA,TRBV2,CASTGNTGELFF,TGTGCCAGCACTGGGAACACCGGGGAGCTGTTTTTT
TRBJ2-7,NA,TRBD2,TRBV7-2,CASSLAGTSNYEQYF,TGTGCCAGCAGCTTAGCCGGGACTAGTAACTACGAGCAGTACTTC
TRBJ1-1,NA,NA,TRBV23-1,CASRLAGTNTEAFF,TGCGCCAGCAGATTAGCCGGGACGAACACTGAAGCTTTCTTT
TRBJ1-2,many,NA,TRBV18,CASSPPGRGYGYTF,TGTGCCAGCTCACCCCCAGGGCGCGGCTATGGCTACACCTTC
TRBJ2-3,many,NA,TRBV11-2,CASGEGGADTQYF,TGTGCCAGCGGCGAGGGAGGAGCGGATACGCAGTATTTT
TRBJ2-1,NA,TRBD2,TRBV30,CAWRPGPLAGFYNEQFF,TGTGCCTGGAGGCCTGGACCCCTAGCGGGGTTCTACAATGAGCAGTTCTTC